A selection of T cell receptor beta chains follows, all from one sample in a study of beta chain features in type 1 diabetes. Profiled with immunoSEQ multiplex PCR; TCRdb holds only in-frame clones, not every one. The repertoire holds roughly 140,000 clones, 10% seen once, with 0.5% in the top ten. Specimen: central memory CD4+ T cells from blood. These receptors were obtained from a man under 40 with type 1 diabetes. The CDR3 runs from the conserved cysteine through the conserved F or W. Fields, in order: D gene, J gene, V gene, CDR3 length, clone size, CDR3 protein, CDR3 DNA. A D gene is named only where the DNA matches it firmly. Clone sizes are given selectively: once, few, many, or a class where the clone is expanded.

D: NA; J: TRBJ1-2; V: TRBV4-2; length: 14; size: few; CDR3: CASSQGDKYYGYTF; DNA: TGTGCCAGCAGCCAAGGAGACAAGTACTATGGCTACACCTTC
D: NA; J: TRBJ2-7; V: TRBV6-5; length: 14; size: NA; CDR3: CASRRDSQTYEQYF; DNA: TGTGCCAGCAGGCGGGACAGCCAAACCTACGAGCAGTACTTC
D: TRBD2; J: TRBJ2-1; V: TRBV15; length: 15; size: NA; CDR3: CATSRGQAGVGEQFF; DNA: TGTGCCACCAGCAGAGGGCAAGCGGGAGTGGGTGAGCAGTTCTTC
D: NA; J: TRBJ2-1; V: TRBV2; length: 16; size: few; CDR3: CASTTVGGATYNEQFF; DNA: TGTGCCAGCACCACAGTAGGGGGGGCTACCTACAATGAGCAGTTCTTC
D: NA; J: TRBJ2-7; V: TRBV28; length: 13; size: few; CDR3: CASSLDKAYEQYF; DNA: TGTGCCAGCAGTCTGGACAAGGCCTACGAGCAGTACTTC
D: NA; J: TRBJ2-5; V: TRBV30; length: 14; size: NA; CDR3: CAWSPLTGQETQYF; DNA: TGTGCCTGGAGTCCCCTGACAGGACAAGAGACCCAGTACTTC
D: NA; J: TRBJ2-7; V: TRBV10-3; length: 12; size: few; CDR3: CAVTDSSYEQYF; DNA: TGTGCCGTAACAGACAGCTCCTACGAGCAGTACTTC
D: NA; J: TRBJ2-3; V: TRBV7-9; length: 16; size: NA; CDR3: CASSLFSVRDSNTQYF; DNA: TGTGCCAGCAGCTTATTTAGTGTCCGAGACAGCAATACGCAGTATTTT
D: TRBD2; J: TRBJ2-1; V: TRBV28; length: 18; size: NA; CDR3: CASSSRIGGSPMYNEQFF; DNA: TGTGCCAGCAGTTCCCGCATTGGCGGGAGCCCGATGTACAATGAGCAGTTCTTC
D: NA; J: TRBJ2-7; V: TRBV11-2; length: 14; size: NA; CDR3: CASNPWSKVYEQYF; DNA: TGTGCCAGCAACCCCTGGAGTAAGGTCTACGAGCAGTACTTC
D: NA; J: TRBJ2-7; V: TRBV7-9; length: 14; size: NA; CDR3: CASSLFSGSHEQYF; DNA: TGTGCCAGCAGCTTATTTTCAGGGTCCCACGAGCAGTACTTC
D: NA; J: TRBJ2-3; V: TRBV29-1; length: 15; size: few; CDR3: CSVFPPAGATDTQYF; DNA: TGCAGCGTTTTCCCCCCGGCGGGGGCCACAGATACGCAGTATTTT
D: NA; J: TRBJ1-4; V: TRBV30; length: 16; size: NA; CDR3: CAWSPPGSGDSEKLFF; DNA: TGTGCCTGGAGTCCTCCGGGCTCAGGGGATAGTGAAAAACTGTTTTTT
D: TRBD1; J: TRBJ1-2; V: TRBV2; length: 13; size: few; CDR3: CASSSGTGSGYTF; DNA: TGTGCCAGTTCATCCGGGACAGGGAGCGGCTACACCTTC
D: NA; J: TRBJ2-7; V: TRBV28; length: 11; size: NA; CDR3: CASGLTREQYF; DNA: TGTGCCAGCGGCCTCACCAGGGAGCAGTACTTC
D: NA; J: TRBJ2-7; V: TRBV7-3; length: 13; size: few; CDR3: CASSSPWGDEQYF; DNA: TGTGCCAGCAGCTCCCCGTGGGGGGACGAGCAGTACTTC
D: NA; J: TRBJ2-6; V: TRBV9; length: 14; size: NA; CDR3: CASSVAFGANVLTF; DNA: TGTGCCAGCAGCGTAGCGTTTGGGGCCAACGTCCTGACTTTC
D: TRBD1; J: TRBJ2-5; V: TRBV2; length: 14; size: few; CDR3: CASSARTGGETQYF; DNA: TGTGCCAGCAGTGCGAGGACAGGGGGGGAGACCCAGTACTTC
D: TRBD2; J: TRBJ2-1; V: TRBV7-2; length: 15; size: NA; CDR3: CASSPERGSYNEQFF; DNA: TGTGCCAGCAGCCCAGAGCGGGGCTCCTACAATGAGCAGTTCTTC
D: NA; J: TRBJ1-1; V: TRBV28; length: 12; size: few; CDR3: CASSLDSLQAFF; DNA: TGTGCCAGCAGTCTTGACAGCCTCCAAGCTTTCTTT
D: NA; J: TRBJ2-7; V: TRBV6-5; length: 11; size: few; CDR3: CASSNKYEQYF; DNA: TGTGCCAGCAGTAACAAATACGAGCAGTACTTC
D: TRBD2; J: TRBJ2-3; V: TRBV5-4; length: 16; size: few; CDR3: CASTLRLAGDSDTQYF; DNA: TGTGCCAGCACCCTGAGACTAGCGGGAGACTCAGATACGCAGTATTTT
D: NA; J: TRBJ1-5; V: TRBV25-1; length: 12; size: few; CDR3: CASSDGRQPQHF; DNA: TGTGCCAGCAGTGACGGGAGGCAGCCCCAGCATTTT